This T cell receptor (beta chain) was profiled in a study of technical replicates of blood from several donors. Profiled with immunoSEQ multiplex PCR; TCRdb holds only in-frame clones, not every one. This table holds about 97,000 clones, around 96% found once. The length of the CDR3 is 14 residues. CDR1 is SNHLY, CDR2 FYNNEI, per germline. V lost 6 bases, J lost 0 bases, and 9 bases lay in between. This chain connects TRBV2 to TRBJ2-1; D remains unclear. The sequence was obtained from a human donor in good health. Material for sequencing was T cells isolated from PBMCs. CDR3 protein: CASSRSGSYNEQFF. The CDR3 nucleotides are TGTGCCAGCAGCCGATCGGGCTCCTACAATGAGCAGTTCTTC.